The next 17 T cell receptor beta chains were all read from a single sample in a study of T cell changes during pregnancy in multiple sclerosis. Method: immunoSEQ multiplex PCR; TCRdb's copy keeps in-frame clones and lacks some. The sample includes roughly 72,000 clones, about 89% seen only once; the top ten take 0.9%. The input for sequencing was peripheral blood, taken in the first trimester of pregnancy. Receptors were obtained from a female donor in good health, enrolled as a control in a pregnancy study.

This chain joins TRBV15 and TRBJ1-5; D remains unclear. Germline CDR1 LNHNV, CDR2 YYDKDF (reference sequence). The CDR3 length is 16 residues. The V end was cut by 5 bases, the J end by 0 bases, with 14 bases between. CDR3 amino acids: CATSPPAGLSNQPQHF. As DNA, the CDR3 is TGTGCCACCAGCCCCCCGGCAGGCCTTAGCAATCAGCCCCAGCATTTT.

The V call is TRBV15, the J call TRBJ1-2; 9 bases match TRBD1. CDR3 length equals 13 residues. J gave up 4 bases and V 5 bases, and 2 bases lay outside the gene matches. The germline V gene has CDR1 LNHNV and CDR2 YYDKDF (reference sequence). DNA for the CDR3: TGTGCCACCAGCTCGGGACAGGGCTATGGCTACACCTTC. Its translation is CATSSGQGYGYTF.

The chain has TRBV5-4 and TRBJ2-7, with 8 bases matching TRBD1. V trimming: 4 bases; J trimming: 5 bases; junction bases outside the gene matches: 11. The CDR3 spans 15 residues. Germline V gene lookup returns CDR1 SGHNT and CDR2 YYREEE (reference sequence). The CDR3 reads CASSRADRGLDEQYF. The CDR3 nucleotides are TGTGCCAGCAGCCGTGCCGACAGGGGTCTCGACGAGCAGTACTTC.

This clone is a singleton in its sample. J is TRBJ1-2 and V is TRBV7-8; no reliable D call. There are 14 residues in the CDR3. From germline, CDR1 is SGHVS and CDR2 FQNEAQ. V shed 0 bases and J shed 5 bases, with 10 bases lying between them. Here the CDR3 reads CASSLAEAVYGYTF. CDR3 nucleotide sequence: TGTGCCAGCAGCTTAGCAGAGGCAGTTTATGGCTACACCTTC.

The rearrangement joins TRBV7-8 to TRBJ1-3; D perhaps matches TRBD1 (6 bases). Germline V gene lookup returns CDR1 SGHVS and CDR2 FQNEAQ. CDR3 length: 16 amino acids. V was clipped by 2 bases and J by 4 bases, with 15 bases between them. DNA of the CDR3: TGTGCCAGCAGCTTATTTAGGGCAGGGGTCGGAAACACCATATATTTT. Its translation is CASSLFRAGVGNTIYF.

The V and J genes are TRBV2 and TRBJ1-2; D is perhaps TRBD1 (6 bases). The germline V gene encodes CDR1 SNHLY and CDR2 FYNNEI. V was shortened by 5 bases and J by 4 bases, with 17 bases between the two germline ends. The CDR3 covers 15 residues. The CDR3 DNA sequence: TGTGCCAGCAGTAACCCAGGGGACCCATCCTATGGCTACACCTTC. It codes for CASSNPGDPSYGYTF.

The CDR3 region is CASRAGQRTEQYF. CDR3 nucleotide sequence: TGTGCCAGCAGGGCGGGACAGCGGACCGAGCAGTACTTC. The V and J genes are TRBV27 and TRBJ2-7; tentative D call: TRBD1 (7 bases). Deletions cut 6 bases from V and 6 bases from J, with 15 bases between. CDR3 length equals 13 residues. The germline gives CDR1 MNHEY, CDR2 SMNVEV (reference sequence).

This rearrangement joins TRBV30 to TRBJ1-1; unclear D gene. Germline V lookup: CDR1 GTSNPN, CDR2 SVGIG (reference sequence). The CDR3 has 13 amino acids. Trimming removed 1 base from V and 7 bases from J, with 13 bases in between. In DNA, the CDR3 is TGTGCCTGGAGTGCCACATTCCAGAATGAAGCTTTCTTT. Translating gives CAWSATFQNEAFF.

This clone was observed a few times. The chain recombines TRBV30 with TRBJ1-5; D may be TRBD1 (5 bases). Germline V gene lookup returns CDR1 GTSNPN and CDR2 SVGIG (reference sequence). The CDR3 is made up of 13 amino acids. With 5 bases removed from V and 1 base from J, the gap between germline ends came to 9 bases. The CDR3 DNA follows: TGTGCCTGGGGGGGGAACAGCAATCAGCCCCAGCATTTT. Translating gives CAWGGNSNQPQHF.

The V gene is TRBV7-2, the J gene TRBJ2-3; 8 positions agree with TRBD1. This CDR3 contains 16 residues. V shed 3 bases, J shed 0 bases, and the junction held 5 bases outside the gene matches. The germline V gene encodes CDR1 SGHTA and CDR2 FQGNSA. CDR3 bases: TGTGCCAGCAGCTTTGGACAGGGCCTTAGCACAGATACGCAGTATTTT. This encodes CASSFGQGLSTDTQYF.

The chain has TRBV28 and TRBJ2-7; TRBD1 aligns across 8 bases. The CDR3 is 15 residues long. Germline assignment: CDR1 MDHEN and CDR2 SYDVKM. V dropped 6 bases and J dropped 2; count of bases not matched to a gene: 9. This chain's CDR3 is CASSLTSDRAYEQYF. DNA for the CDR3: TGTGCCAGCAGCTTAACATCGGACAGGGCCTACGAGCAGTACTTC.

The V gene is TRBV5-1, the J gene TRBJ2-1; D ambiguous. The CDR3 spans 16 residues. The V and J ends lost 2 bases and 0 bases respectively, with 12 bases between them. From germline, CDR1 is SGHRS and CDR2 YFSETQ. Here the CDR3 reads CASSFSSQSSYNEQFF. DNA of the CDR3: TGCGCCAGCAGCTTTAGCAGCCAGAGCTCCTACAATGAGCAGTTCTTC. The complete variable domain, with remaining parts taken from reference TRBV5-1 and TRBJ2-1, reads KAGVTQTPRYLIKTRGQQVTLSCSPISGHRSVSWYQQTPGQGLQFLFEYFSETQRNKGNFPGRFSGRQFSNSRSEMNVSTLELGDSALYLCASSFSSQSSYNEQFFGPGTRLTVL.

The chain uses TRBV28 and TRBJ2-2; TRBD2 is a possible D gene (5 bases). The length of the CDR3 is 13 residues. Trimming cost V 7 bases and J 6 bases, with 12 bases left between them. Per the germline V gene, CDR1 is MDHEN and CDR2 is SYDVKM. The CDR3 reads CASTARGSGELFF. As DNA, the CDR3 is TGTGCCAGCACTGCCCGAGGGTCCGGGGAGCTGTTTTTT. The full variable domain, its missing parts supplied by reference TRBV28 and TRBJ2-2, is DVKVTQSSRYLVKRTGEKVFLECVQDMDHENMFWYRQDPGLGLRLIYFSYDVKMKEKGDIPEGYSVSREKKERFSLILESASTNQTSMYLCASTARGSGELFFGEGSRLTVL.

This rearrangement joins TRBV2 to TRBJ2-7, with a weak D call TRBD1 (6 bases). CDR3 size: 13 residues. Germline V lookup: CDR1 SNHLY, CDR2 FYNNEI. V shed 8 bases and J shed 0 bases, with 11 bases lying between them. Here the CDR3 DNA reads TGTGCCAGCTTTCGGACAGCCTCCTACGAGCAGTACTTC. Protein sequence: CASFRTASYEQYF. The full variable domain, its missing parts supplied by reference TRBV2 and TRBJ2-7, is EPEVTQTPSHQVTQMGQEVILRCVPISNHLYFYWYRQILGQKVEFLVSFYNNEISEKSEIFDDQFSVERPDGSNFTLKIRSTKLEDSAMYFCASFRTASYEQYFGPGTRLTVT.

The rearrangement links TRBV6-5 to TRBJ1-3, with D unclear. CDR1 and CDR2 from the germline V gene are MNHEY and SVGAGI. Trimming cost V 2 bases and J 0 bases, with 5 bases left between them. The CDR3 consists of 14 residues. CDR3 loop: CASSYRSSGNTIYF. The DNA for the CDR3 is TGTGCCAGCAGTTACCGGAGCTCTGGAAACACCATATATTTT.

V gene TRBV5-4 combines with J gene TRBJ2-7, with D possibly matching TRBD2 (6 bases). From germline, CDR1 is SGHNT and CDR2 YYREEE (reference sequence). V was pared by 4 bases and J by 2 bases, with 13 bases between. The CDR3 totals 14 residues. The CDR3 DNA sequence: TGTGCCAGCAGCCCAAAGGAGGGCACCTACGAGCAGTACTTC. It yields the protein CASSPKEGTYEQYF.

The chain recombines TRBV10-3 with TRBJ1-2, with TRBD1 identical over 7 bases. Germline V gene lookup returns CDR1 ENHRY and CDR2 SYGVKD. J was trimmed by 3 bases and V by 11 bases; bases with no gene match: 6. The CDR3 is 12 amino acids. The CDR3 DNA reads as TGTGCCTCCCGACAGGGTGACTATGGCTACACCTTC. It specifies CASRQGDYGYTF.